A selection of T cell receptor beta chains follows, all from one sample in a study of cytomegalovirus exposure and HLA in healthy donors. Clones were sequenced by immunoSEQ multiplex PCR, and TCRdb holds only the in-frame ones, with some missing. The sample gives about 72,000 clones, roughly 78% of which show up once; under 2.5% is in the top ten. The source material was PBMCs. The receptors stem from a man aged 18 to 29 in good health and CMV-seronegative. Each CDR3 is given without its conserved first and last residue. The D gene is left open where the match is weak. Expanded clones get a size class; other rows say once, few or many, or leave the size out.

V	size	D	J	CDR3
TRBV2	.	TRBD1	TRBJ2-7	ASSPGQITYEQY
TRBV30	.	.	TRBJ1-3	ARSFSSGNTIY
TRBV11-3	.	TRBD2	TRBJ2-1	ASSFSNSTSGSGEQF
TRBV30	.	TRBD2	TRBJ2-3	ASERGGVRPDTQY
TRBV28	.	.	TRBJ2-7	ASSLAGGPWSEQY
TRBV4-1	.	TRBD1	TRBJ2-7	ASSQADFIGQGAYEQY
TRBV5-1	.	TRBD2	TRBJ2-2	ASSLEVRSGGGAPAGELF
TRBV2	.	.	TRBJ2-7	ASSVGGAAYEQY
TRBV10-3	few	TRBD1	TRBJ2-7	AISERQGVHEQY
TRBV28	.	.	TRBJ1-2	ASSSAPGTPMSYT
TRBV18	.	.	TRBJ1-1	ASSPRQDPDARGTEAF
TRBV28	.	.	TRBJ1-1	ASIMGGLDTEAF
TRBV5-8	.	.	TRBJ2-7	ASSLYGRSYEQY
TRBV7-3	.	TRBD1	TRBJ1-2	ASSPGGDLYGYT
TRBV6-5	once	.	TRBJ2-7	AAGRAYEQY
TRBV10-3	.	TRBD1	TRBJ1-4	ATNPGQGIGDNEKLF
TRBV19	.	TRBD1	TRBJ1-2	ASSMGTDSYYGYT
TRBV7-6	once	TRBD1	TRBJ1-6	ASSLMGQGTSSYNSPLH
TRBV4-3	.	.	TRBJ2-1	ASSSLYSGNSYNEQF
TRBV18	.	.	TRBJ1-3	ASSTGSGNTIY
TRBV5-4	once	TRBD2	TRBJ2-7	ASSVPGGGPYEQY
TRBV5-4	.	.	TRBJ1-1	ASSLQGMRTEAF
TRBV5-1	.	.	TRBJ2-6	GSSFRGRRAGANVLT